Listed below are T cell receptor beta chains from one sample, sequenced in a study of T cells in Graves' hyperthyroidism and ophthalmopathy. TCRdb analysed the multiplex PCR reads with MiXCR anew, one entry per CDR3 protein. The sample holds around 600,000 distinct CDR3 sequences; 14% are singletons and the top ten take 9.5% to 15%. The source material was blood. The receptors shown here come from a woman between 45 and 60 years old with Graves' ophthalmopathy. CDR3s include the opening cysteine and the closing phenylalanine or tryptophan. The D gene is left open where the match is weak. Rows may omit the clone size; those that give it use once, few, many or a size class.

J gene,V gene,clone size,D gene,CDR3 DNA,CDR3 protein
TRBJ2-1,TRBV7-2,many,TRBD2,TGTGCCAGCAGAAATCCGGGACTAGCGGGGGGCAGCAGTGAGCAGTTCTTC,CASRNPGLAGGSSEQFF
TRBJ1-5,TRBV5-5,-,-,TGTGCCAGCAGCTTGTCGTTCAGGGTCTATCAGCCCCAGCATTTT,CASSLSFRVYQPQHF
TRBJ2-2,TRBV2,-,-,TGTGCCAGCACCAAGGACGAGGCCGGGGAGCTGTTTTTT,CASTKDEAGELFF
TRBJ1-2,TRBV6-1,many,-,TGTGCCAGCAGTGAACAGGGGAAAGCTAACTATGGCTACACCTTC,CASSEQGKANYGYTF
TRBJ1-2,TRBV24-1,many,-,TGTGCCACCAGTGACCGGCGGGGCGAAAACTATGGCTACACCTTC,CATSDRRGENYGYTF
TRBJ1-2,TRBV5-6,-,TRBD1,TGTGCCAGCAGCTTGACTTGGACAGGCAATAACTATGGCTACACCTTC,CASSLTWTGNNYGYTF
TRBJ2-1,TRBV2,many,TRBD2,TGTGCCAGTGGTAGCGGGAGAGGTAAAAATGAGCAGTTCTTC,CASGSGRGKNEQFF
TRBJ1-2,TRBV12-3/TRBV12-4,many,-,TGTGCCAGCAACCAACAGGGTGTGGATGGCTACACCTTC,CASNQQGVDGYTF
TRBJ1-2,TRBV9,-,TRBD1,TGTGCCAGCAGCGTAGAACTCAGGACAGGGAGAGGGTACTATGGCTACACCTTC,CASSVELRTGRGYYGYTF
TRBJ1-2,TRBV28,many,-,TGTGCCAGCAGTTCGCTCCAGGGGAGGGTGAACTATGGCTACACCTTC,CASSSLQGRVNYGYTF
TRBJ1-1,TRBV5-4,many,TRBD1,TGTGCCAGCAGCTGGCCGGGACAGGGGAACACTGAAGCTTTCTTT,CASSWPGQGNTEAFF
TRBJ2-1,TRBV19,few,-,TGTGCCAGTAGTATAGGTGTGTTTGGATTCTACAATGAGCAGTTCTTC,CASSIGVFGFYNEQFF
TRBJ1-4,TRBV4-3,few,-,TGCGCCAGCAGCCAAGATCCAGGTGGTGAACTGTTTTTT,CASSQDPGGELFF
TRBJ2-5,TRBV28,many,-,TGTGCCAGCAGTCCTCCCTCGACAGAACAAGAGACCCAGTACTTC,CASSPPSTEQETQYF
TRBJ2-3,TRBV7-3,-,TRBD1,TGTGCCAGCAGCTTAAGGGACAGCGGCACAGATACGCAGTATTTT,CASSLRDSGTDTQYF
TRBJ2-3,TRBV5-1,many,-,TGCGCCAGCAGCTTGGCCCAGGGAAATACGCAGTATTTT,CASSLAQGNTQYF
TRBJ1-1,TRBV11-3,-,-,TGTGCCAGCAGTGAAGACCAGCTGAACACTGAAGCTTTCTTT,CASSEDQLNTEAFF
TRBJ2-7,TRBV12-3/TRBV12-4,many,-,TGTGCCAGCAGCCCCGGGTCCCCCTACGAGCAGTACTTC,CASSPGSPYEQYF
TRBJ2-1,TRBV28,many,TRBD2,TGTGCCAGCAGCCCTCCAGGCGCGGGAGGTACCTACAATGAGCAGTTCTTC,CASSPPGAGGTYNEQFF
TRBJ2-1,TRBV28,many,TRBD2,TGTGCCAGCAACCGCCTAGCGGGAGTTTACAATGAGCAGTTCTTC,CASNRLAGVYNEQFF
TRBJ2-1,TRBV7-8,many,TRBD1,TGTGCCAGCAGCTTACGACAGGGGAACGTTAATGAGCAGTTCTTC,CASSLRQGNVNEQFF
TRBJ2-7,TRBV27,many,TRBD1,TGTGCCAGCAGCGAGGACAGGGTTACCTACGAGCAGTACTTC,CASSEDRVTYEQYF
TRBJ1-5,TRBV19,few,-,TGTGCCAGTAGTATTTGGACTAATCAGCCCCAGCATTTT,CASSIWTNQPQHF